This T cell receptor (beta chain) was identified in a study of cytomegalovirus exposure and HLA in healthy donors. With regard to this clone: The target antigen is unknown.

The PCR ran on 60 Vbeta and 13 Jbeta primers. Methods used by the authors: Later analysis identified 88 million or so unique TCR beta chains, 10 million to 12 million shared. Sequencing used immunoSEQ multiplex PCR; TCRdb keeps in-frame clones, though not all of them. V and J calls and clone size are as listed in that table; D and trimming were resolved from the DNA. The sample yields 60,000 to 80,000 clones, less than 65% seen once. Study-wide points: No immune exposure information besides CMV serostatus was available. Earlier analysis found most TCR beta V segments productive about 87% or about 30% of the time.

The CDR3 covers 16 residues. V was clipped by 0 bases and J by 7 bases, with 16 bases between them. CDR1 is SGDLS and CDR2 is YYNGEE in the germline V gene. The rearrangement joins TRBV9 to TRBJ2-2; possible D gene TRBD2, 6 bases. This receptor was obtained from a man aged 30-40 years in good health and CMV-seronegative. Specimen: PBMCs. The DNA of the CDR3 is TGTGCCAGCAGCGTAGGGAGGGGCCCCTATGGCGGGGAGCTGTTTTTT. Its translation: CASSVGRGPYGGELFF.